The rows below give T cell receptor beta chains drawn from one sample of a study of T-cell reconstitution after alpha-beta-depleted transplantation in children. One entry per CDR3 protein results from TCRdb running MiXCR on the PCR reads. The sample includes about 340,000 distinct CDR3 sequences, about an eighth seen only once; the top ten take about 3.9%. The sequences come from PBMCs, collected from the stem cell graft. These receptors were taken from a human donor who donated a stem cell graft to a child with Fanconi anemia. Both conserved end residues are part of each CDR3. Each record gives: V gene, J gene, D gene, clone size, CDR3 DNA, CDR3 protein. A D gene is named only where the DNA matches it firmly. Rows may omit the clone size; those that give it use once, few, many or a size class.

V gene: TRBV7-2; J gene: TRBJ2-7; D gene: TRBD1; clone size: NA; CDR3 DNA: TGTGCCAGCAGCCCGGACAGGGTGCCTAACGAGCAGTACTTC; CDR3 protein: CASSPDRVPNEQYF
V gene: TRBV29-1; J gene: TRBJ2-5; D gene: TRBD2; clone size: few; CDR3 DNA: TGCAGCGTTGTTCGGCTAGCGGGGGAAGAGACCCAGTACTTC; CDR3 protein: CSVVRLAGEETQYF
V gene: TRBV2; J gene: TRBJ2-1; D gene: NA; clone size: many; CDR3 DNA: TGTGCCAGCAGTGAATACACTATCGGTTACAATGAGCAGTTCTTC; CDR3 protein: CASSEYTIGYNEQFF
V gene: TRBV20-1; J gene: TRBJ1-4; D gene: TRBD1; clone size: NA; CDR3 DNA: TGCAGTGTTGAGGACAGGGGCACCCATAAGGGAAAACTGTTTTTT; CDR3 protein: CSVEDRGTHKGKLFF
V gene: TRBV29-1; J gene: TRBJ1-2; D gene: TRBD1; clone size: few; CDR3 DNA: TGCAGCGTTGGTACAGGGGAAAACTATGGCTACACCTTC; CDR3 protein: CSVGTGENYGYTF
V gene: TRBV7-2; J gene: TRBJ2-5; D gene: NA; clone size: NA; CDR3 DNA: TGTGCCAGCAGCTTAGCGATGGTGGAGACCCAGTACTTC; CDR3 protein: CASSLAMVETQYF
V gene: TRBV20-1; J gene: TRBJ1-4; D gene: NA; clone size: many; CDR3 DNA: TGCAGTGCTAGTGTGGGTGAAAAACTGTTTTTT; CDR3 protein: CSASVGEKLFF
V gene: TRBV20-1; J gene: TRBJ2-1; D gene: TRBD1; clone size: NA; CDR3 DNA: TGCAGTGCTCCTAGACAGGGGGCATCGAATGAGCAGTTCTTC; CDR3 protein: CSAPRQGASNEQFF
V gene: TRBV12-3/TRBV12-4; J gene: TRBJ1-5; D gene: NA; clone size: few; CDR3 DNA: TGTGCCAGCGGGGCTCGCGGGGGCGGCAATCAGCCCCAGCATTTT; CDR3 protein: CASGARGGGNQPQHF
V gene: TRBV6-5; J gene: TRBJ1-1; D gene: NA; clone size: NA; CDR3 DNA: TGTGCCAGCAGTAGGTCCGTAACAGGGAACACTGAAGCTTTCTTT; CDR3 protein: CASSRSVTGNTEAFF
V gene: TRBV27; J gene: TRBJ1-6; D gene: NA; clone size: few; CDR3 DNA: TGTGCCAGCAGTTTTTTGGGTTCACCCCTCCACTTT; CDR3 protein: CASSFLGSPLHF
V gene: TRBV5-1; J gene: TRBJ1-1; D gene: NA; clone size: few; CDR3 DNA: TGCGCCAGCAGCCCTCGGGCGGGGGACACTGAAGCTTTCTTT; CDR3 protein: CASSPRAGDTEAFF
V gene: TRBV10-3; J gene: TRBJ1-5; D gene: NA; clone size: many; CDR3 DNA: TGTGCCATCAGTGAGACAGGTAGCAATCAGCCCCAGCATTTT; CDR3 protein: CAISETGSNQPQHF
V gene: TRBV11-1; J gene: TRBJ1-1; D gene: NA; clone size: few; CDR3 DNA: TGTGCCAGCGCAGTTAGGGAAGCTGAAGCTTTCTTT; CDR3 protein: CASAVREAEAFF
V gene: TRBV7-6; J gene: TRBJ2-3; D gene: TRBD1; clone size: few; CDR3 DNA: TGTGCCAGCAGCCCGGACAGGGGGGCAGATACGCAGTATTTT; CDR3 protein: CASSPDRGADTQYF
V gene: TRBV10-3; J gene: TRBJ2-5; D gene: TRBD2; clone size: NA; CDR3 DNA: TGTGCCATCAGTTCCCAAGCGGGGGGGCAAGAGACCCAGTACTTC; CDR3 protein: CAISSQAGGQETQYF
V gene: TRBV6-2/TRBV6-3; J gene: TRBJ2-2; D gene: NA; clone size: NA; CDR3 DNA: TGTGCCAGCAGTTCGGGACTGACTCGTCTCACCGGGGAGCTGTTTTTT; CDR3 protein: CASSSGLTRLTGELFF
V gene: TRBV3-1; J gene: TRBJ2-2; D gene: TRBD2; clone size: NA; CDR3 DNA: TGTGCCAGCAGCTCACCTAGCGGGGGAAACACCGGGGAGCTGTTTTTT; CDR3 protein: CASSSPSGGNTGELFF
V gene: TRBV14; J gene: TRBJ2-2; D gene: NA; clone size: NA; CDR3 DNA: TGTGCCAGCAGCCAAGAAGCATTTTCCGGACCGAACACCGGGGAGCTGTTTTTT; CDR3 protein: CASSQEAFSGPNTGELFF
V gene: TRBV10-3; J gene: TRBJ2-1; D gene: TRBD2; clone size: few; CDR3 DNA: TGTGCCACCGCCGGGACTAATGACAATGAGCAGTTCTTC; CDR3 protein: CATAGTNDNEQFF
V gene: TRBV5-1; J gene: TRBJ2-7; D gene: TRBD2; clone size: few; CDR3 DNA: TGCGCCAGCAGCACGACAGCGGGGACCTACGAGCAGTACTTC; CDR3 protein: CASSTTAGTYEQYF
V gene: TRBV12-3/TRBV12-4; J gene: TRBJ2-1; D gene: NA; clone size: many; CDR3 DNA: TGTGCCAGCAGTTTTGCAGGGGCCTCCTACAATGAGCAGTTCTTC; CDR3 protein: CASSFAGASYNEQFF
V gene: TRBV29-1; J gene: TRBJ2-7; D gene: NA; clone size: NA; CDR3 DNA: TGCAGCGTAACCGGACAACCGGGCTACGAGCAGTACTTC; CDR3 protein: CSVTGQPGYEQYF
V gene: TRBV4-3; J gene: TRBJ1-4; D gene: NA; clone size: few; CDR3 DNA: TGCGCCAGCAGCCAAGATCTGCGGGTTACTAATGAAAAACTGTTTTTT; CDR3 protein: CASSQDLRVTNEKLFF
V gene: TRBV20-1; J gene: TRBJ1-1; D gene: TRBD1; clone size: few; CDR3 DNA: TGCAGTGCTAGTCGCCCGGGACAGAGGAACACTGAAGCTTTCTTT; CDR3 protein: CSASRPGQRNTEAFF
V gene: TRBV12-3/TRBV12-4; J gene: TRBJ2-1; D gene: NA; clone size: many; CDR3 DNA: TGTGCCAGCAGTTTCAGGCCCAGCTATGAGCAGTTCTTC; CDR3 protein: CASSFRPSYEQFF
V gene: TRBV29-1; J gene: TRBJ2-1; D gene: NA; clone size: NA; CDR3 DNA: TGCAGCGTTGAATCAGACGGGGGCTCCTACAATGAGCAGTTCTTC; CDR3 protein: CSVESDGGSYNEQFF
V gene: TRBV7-2; J gene: TRBJ2-3; D gene: NA; clone size: NA; CDR3 DNA: TGTGCCAGCAGCTTAATGGGCCCGACAGATACGCAGTATTTT; CDR3 protein: CASSLMGPTDTQYF
V gene: TRBV5-1; J gene: TRBJ2-2; D gene: NA; clone size: many; CDR3 DNA: TGCGCCAGCAGCCAACTGTTGGACACCGGGGAGCTGTTTTTT; CDR3 protein: CASSQLLDTGELFF
V gene: TRBV3-1; J gene: TRBJ2-3; D gene: NA; clone size: NA; CDR3 DNA: TGTGCCAGCAGCCCCCACGGAGAAGATACGCAGTATTTT; CDR3 protein: CASSPHGEDTQYF
V gene: TRBV13; J gene: TRBJ1-4; D gene: NA; clone size: many; CDR3 DNA: TGTGCCAGCAGCTTGGGGCAGACTGAAAAACTGTTTTTT; CDR3 protein: CASSLGQTEKLFF
V gene: TRBV2; J gene: TRBJ2-1; D gene: NA; clone size: NA; CDR3 DNA: TGTGCCAGCAGTGAAGCGCGAGGTAGCGGCTACAATGAGCAGTTCTTC; CDR3 protein: CASSEARGSGYNEQFF
V gene: TRBV28; J gene: TRBJ1-5; D gene: TRBD1; clone size: few; CDR3 DNA: TGTGCCAGCAGTCATCGACAGGGGCCTCTCCCGGGAGGTAGCAATCAGCCCCAGCATTTT; CDR3 protein: CASSHRQGPLPGGSNQPQHF
V gene: TRBV9; J gene: TRBJ2-1; D gene: NA; clone size: NA; CDR3 DNA: TGTGCCAGCAGCGTAGGTGGCAGAAGCTCCTACAATGAGCAGTTCTTC; CDR3 protein: CASSVGGRSSYNEQFF
V gene: TRBV4-2; J gene: TRBJ1-1; D gene: NA; clone size: NA; CDR3 DNA: TGTGCCAGCAGCCGAGACAGAATGAACACTGAAGCTTTCTTT; CDR3 protein: CASSRDRMNTEAFF
V gene: TRBV15; J gene: TRBJ2-5; D gene: NA; clone size: few; CDR3 DNA: TGTGCCACCAGCAGAGATTCAGGGCAAGAGACCCAGTACTTC; CDR3 protein: CATSRDSGQETQYF
V gene: TRBV20-1; J gene: TRBJ2-4; D gene: NA; clone size: NA; CDR3 DNA: TGCAGTGCTAGGTGGCAGAACAAAAACATTCAGTACTTC; CDR3 protein: CSARWQNKNIQYF